This TCR beta chain derives from a study of blood T cell repertoires in COVID-19. Study-level background: The origin of the acute and convalescent COVID-19 samples was the United States, Italy and Spain. From T cells, B-cell-depleted T cells, or PBMCs came the material, which was cDNA or gDNA.

Original processing notes: Amplified reference gene primers provided the basis for estimating nucleated cell counts. Assay used: immunoSEQ multiplex PCR; TCRdb lists only in-frame clones, some missing. V, J and clone size are taken as reported in that table, and D and trimming were inferred from the DNA itself. The sample contains some 200,000 clones, around 80% of which appear only once. This receptor was taken from a man younger than 45 with active or convalescent COVID-19. The sample comprised peripheral blood.

Here the CDR3 reads CASSQFPGAPSPSSEAFF. CDR3 nucleotide sequence: TGCGCCAGCAGCCAATTCCCAGGGGCTCCTTCTCCCTCCTCGGAAGCTTTCTTT. J is TRBJ1-1 and V is TRBV4-1; possible D gene TRBD1, 6 bases. This CDR3 has 18 residues. Trimming stripped 2 bases from V and 8 bases from J, with 27 bases between. In germline, CDR1 is MGHRA, CDR2 YSYEKL.